The 23 T cell receptor beta chains in this list originate from one sample, sequenced in a study of T cells in Graves' hyperthyroidism and ophthalmopathy. Amplification yielded TCR beta CDR3 regions, with RNA transcripts as the source. A set of HTBI primers served as the primers for a first-round RT-PCR of the TCR CDR3. TCRdb re-derived calls from the multiplex PCR reads in MiXCR, one entry per CDR3 protein. The data show roughly 570,000 distinct CDR3 sequences, 46% seen once. The sequenced material came from peripheral blood or thyroid tissue (not recorded which). The receptor source for this set is a woman aged 18-30 years with Graves' hyperthyroidism.

The table lists this clonotype with a few counts. This chain connects TRBV7-2 to TRBJ2-3; 9 bases fit TRBD2. From germline, CDR1 is SGHTA and CDR2 FQGNSA. V shed 3 bases, J shed 6 bases, and the junction held 10 bases outside the gene matches. The CDR3 totals 16 residues. The CDR3, as DNA: TGTGCCAGCAGCTTGGCCCCTAGCGGGGTAACCGATACGCAGTATTTT. Protein product: CASSLAPSGVTDTQYF.

The table lists this clonotype with many counts. The J gene is TRBJ1-2, the V gene TRBV19; a weak D match, TRBD1 (5 bases). In germline, CDR1 is LNHDA, CDR2 SQIVND (reference sequence). The V end was cut by 0 bases, the J end by 4 bases, with 12 bases between. The CDR3 has 15 residues. The CDR3 region has the DNA TGTGCCAGTAGTATAGATGGGCAGGACATCTATGGCTACACCTTC. Encoded protein: CASSIDGQDIYGYTF.

The chain is built from TRBV20-1 and TRBJ2-3; 10 bases align to TRBD1. The CDR3 covers 14 residues. In germline, CDR1 is DFQATT, CDR2 SNEGSKA (reference sequence). Germline trimming cut 6 bases from V and 5 bases from J; bases unmatched to any gene: 8. The CDR3 DNA reads TGCAGTGCCCCCGGGACAGGGGTTTTAGATACGCAGTATTTT. Translation: CSAPGTGVLDTQYF.

This clonotype has a handful of counts. V gene TRBV7-9 combines with J gene TRBJ1-1; 10 bases align to TRBD1. V shed 5 bases, J shed 2 bases, and the junction held 5 bases outside the gene matches. The germline gives CDR1 SEHNR, CDR2 FQNEAQ (reference sequence). The CDR3 sequence is 15 residues long. CDR3 region: CASSGQGVGNTEAFF. CDR3 nucleotide sequence: TGTGCCAGCAGCGGACAGGGGGTTGGAAACACTGAAGCTTTCTTT.

Concerning this clonotype: A read error may account for a junction end that differs from germline. The chain carries TRBV6-5 and TRBJ1-2, with 8 bases lining up with TRBD1. The CDR3 has 13 residues. Per the germline V gene, CDR1 is MNHEY and CDR2 is SVGAGI. The CDR3 region has the DNA TGTGCCAGCCGCATGGGACAGGAATATGACTACACCTTC. Amino acids: CASRMGQEYDYTF.

This clonotype was picked up many times. V is TRBV2 and J is TRBJ2-2; D remains unclear. Per the germline V gene, CDR1 is SNHLY and CDR2 is FYNNEI. This CDR3 is built from 14 residues. V lost 4 bases to trimming and J lost 4 bases, with 10 bases between them. Written as DNA, the CDR3 is TGTGCCAGCAGTGGGGGTCAGCGCACCGGGGAGCTGTTTTTT. Translated: CASSGGQRTGELFF.

Points on this clonotype: An end of the junction does not agree with germline; a read error may underlie this. CDR3 DNA: TGTGCCGGCAGCCGCGGATACGGGGAAGGTGGGGCCAACGTCCTGACTTTC. Protein product: CAGSRGYGEGGANVLTF. V and J are TRBV7-9 and TRBJ2-6; tentative D call: TRBD2 (5 bases). Looked up from germline, CDR1 is SEHNR and CDR2 is FQNEAQ (reference sequence). The CDR3 spans 17 residues.

This clonotype was seen a few times. The junction does not match germline at one end; this may be a read error. The chain employs TRBV5-4 and TRBJ1-4, with D possibly matching TRBD1 (5 bases). This CDR3 region has 15 residues. The V gene's germline CDR1 is SGHNT and CDR2 YYREEE (reference sequence). The CDR3 region is CASSLALGANEKLLF. The CDR3 nucleotides read TGTGCCAGCAGCTTGGCCTTAGGGGCGAATGAAAAACTGCTTTTT.

This clonotype was observed many times. V is TRBV5-5 and J is TRBJ1-2; 7 nucleotides agree with TRBD1. CDR3 length: 11 residues. Germline CDR1 reads SGHKS; CDR2 reads YYEKEE (reference sequence). V dropped 7 bases and J dropped 7; count of bases not matched to a gene: 4. Here the CDR3 DNA reads TGTGCCAGCGGGGGGACAGCTGGCTACACCTTC. Its translation is CASGGTAGYTF.

This clonotype occurred many times. The gene calls are TRBV29-1 and TRBJ1-2; 7 nucleotides match TRBD1. The CDR3 length is 12 residues. J was trimmed by 4 bases and V by 5 bases; bases with no gene match: 4. The germline CDR1 and CDR2 sequences are SQVTM and ANQGSEA. CDR3 bases: TGCAGCGTTCCGGACAGGTTCTATGGCTACACCTTC. Protein: CSVPDRFYGYTF.

The gene calls are TRBV24-1 and TRBJ1-2, with 7 bases matching TRBD1. V was clipped by 12 bases and J by 3 bases; unmatched bases: 15. CDR1 is KGHDR, CDR2 SFDVKD, per germline. The CDR3 length is 15 residues. The CDR3 sequence is CAAKPPGQDDYGYTF. The CDR3 DNA is TGTGCCGCCAAACCCCCAGGACAGGATGACTATGGCTACACCTTC.

Concerning this clonotype: One end of the junction is discordant with germline, which a read error may explain. The chain joins TRBV5-1 to TRBJ2-7; 9 positions agree with TRBD1. CDR1 is SGHRS and CDR2 is YFSETQ in the germline V gene. The CDR3 is made up of 16 amino acids. The CDR3 DNA follows: TGTGCCAGCAGCCGGAATGGGGACAGGGCTTCGTACGAGCAGTACTTC. Its translation: CASSRNGDRASYEQYF.

The chain recombines TRBV7-2 with TRBJ2-1; either TRBD1 or TRBD2 may fit D (7 bases each). Germline CDR1 and CDR2: SGHTA and FQGNSA. This CDR3 has 13 amino acids. Trimming left V 4 bases short and J 13 bases short, with 17 bases between. The CDR3 is CASSSQGGGRQFF. CDR3 DNA: TGTGCCAGCAGCTCGCAGGGGGGGGGGCGACAGTTCTTC.

The sample holds many counts of this clonotype. This chain joins TRBV15 and TRBJ2-7, with 7 bases matching TRBD2. V was clipped by 3 bases and J by 0 bases; unmatched bases: 17. Germline-derived CDR1 and CDR2 are LNHNV and YYDKDF (reference sequence). The CDR3 is 19 residues long. CDR3 coding DNA: TGTGCCACCAGCAGCCCCCTAGGGAGGGCCAACCGAGGCTCCTACGAGCAGTACTTC. Translation gives CATSSPLGRANRGSYEQYF.

The chain combines TRBV29-1 with TRBJ2-1; TRBD2 agrees at 8 bases. The V segment lost 0 bases and the J segment 6 bases; nucleotides outside the gene matches: 7. CDR1 is SQVTM, CDR2 ANQGSEA, per germline. The CDR3 is 15 residues long. Here the CDR3 reads CSVEESGSRGNEQFF. As DNA, the CDR3 is TGCAGCGTTGAAGAGAGCGGGAGCAGGGGCAATGAGCAGTTCTTC.

The chain employs TRBV7-2 and TRBJ1-1; 7 nucleotides agree with TRBD1. Unmatched junction bases numbered 6, after V lost 7 bases and J lost 10 bases. The germline V gene encodes CDR1 SGHTA and CDR2 FQGNSA. The CDR3 contains 11 residues. The CDR3 DNA reads TGTGCCAGCAACAAGGCAGGGGGAGCTTTCTTT. Residues: CASNKAGGAFF.

The genes are TRBV20-1 and TRBJ1-4, with 7 bases lining up with TRBD1. Per the germline V gene, CDR1 is DFQATT and CDR2 is SNEGSKA (reference sequence). There are 15 residues in the CDR3. V lost 0 bases, J lost 7 bases, and 8 bases stayed unmatched. The CDR3 sequence is CSARDPYRGGEKLFF. The CDR3 DNA reads TGCAGTGCTAGAGATCCATACAGGGGCGGTGAAAAACTGTTTTTT.

J is TRBJ2-1 and V is TRBV4-3; D not certain. The germline V and J ends were trimmed by 0 bases and 9 bases, with 15 bases remaining between them. Germline CDR1 reads LGHNA; CDR2 reads YSLEER. This CDR3 spans 15 amino acids. The CDR3 region has the DNA TGCGCCAGCAGCCAAGACCAGACTCCCCGGGTTGAGCAGTTCTTC. This codes for CASSQDQTPRVEQFF.

The V gene is TRBV7-9, the J gene TRBJ2-7; TRBD1 matches 7 bases. Germline V gene data show CDR1 as SEHNR and CDR2 as FQNEAQ (reference sequence). V dropped 5 bases and J dropped 10; count of bases not matched to a gene: 5. This CDR3 is 11 amino acids long. The CDR3 reads CASSRGLQQYF. CDR3 DNA: TGTGCCAGCAGCAGGGGGCTACAACAGTACTTC.

This clonotype was counted between two and nine times. The chain is built from TRBV7-3 and TRBJ1-1; D uncertain. Germline V lookup: CDR1 SGHTA, CDR2 FQGTGA. This CDR3 comprises 15 residues. Trimming removed 2 bases at V and 14 bases at J, with 24 bases between. Here the CDR3 DNA reads TGTGCCAGCAGCTTAGGACGGGAGGTTATCAATGAGCAGTTCTTT. Translating it yields CASSLGREVINEQFF.

The rearrangement joins TRBV5-1 to TRBJ1-3; TRBD1 matches at 7 bases. Germline V lookup: CDR1 SGHRS, CDR2 YFSETQ. V lost 5 bases to trimming and J lost 0 bases; unmatched junction nucleotides: 8. The CDR3 covers 16 residues. This CDR3 reads CASSYDRAISGNTIYF. The CDR3 DNA follows: TGCGCCAGCAGTTACGACAGGGCCATCTCTGGAAACACCATATATTTT. Filled out from reference TRBV5-1 and TRBJ1-3, the complete variable domain reads KAGVTQTPRYLIKTRGQQVTLSCSPISGHRSVSWYQQTPGQGLQFLFEYFSETQRNKGNFPGRFSGRQFSNSRSEMNVSTLELGDSALYLCASSYDRAISGNTIYFGEGSWLTVV.

Of note for this clonotype: A read error may produce the germline difference seen at one junction end. The chain is built from TRBV15 and TRBJ2-3, with 7 bases matching TRBD2. The CDR3 has 17 amino acids. Germline V lookup: CDR1 LNHNV, CDR2 YYDKDF (reference sequence). Here the CDR3 reads CATSTSAGGSGTDMQYF. The CDR3 DNA reads TGTGCCACCAGCACCTCAGCCGGGGGGAGCGGCACAGATATGCAGTATTTT.

At least ten counts were recorded for this clonotype. This sequence joins TRBV2 and TRBJ1-2, with 11 positions matching TRBD1. Germline values: CDR1 SNHLY, CDR2 FYNNEI. CDR3 length equals 13 residues. V trimming: 4 bases; J trimming: 6 bases; junction bases outside the gene matches: 1. CDR3 protein: CASSVGQGDGYTF. CDR3 in DNA: TGTGCCAGCAGTGTGGGACAGGGGGATGGCTACACCTTC.